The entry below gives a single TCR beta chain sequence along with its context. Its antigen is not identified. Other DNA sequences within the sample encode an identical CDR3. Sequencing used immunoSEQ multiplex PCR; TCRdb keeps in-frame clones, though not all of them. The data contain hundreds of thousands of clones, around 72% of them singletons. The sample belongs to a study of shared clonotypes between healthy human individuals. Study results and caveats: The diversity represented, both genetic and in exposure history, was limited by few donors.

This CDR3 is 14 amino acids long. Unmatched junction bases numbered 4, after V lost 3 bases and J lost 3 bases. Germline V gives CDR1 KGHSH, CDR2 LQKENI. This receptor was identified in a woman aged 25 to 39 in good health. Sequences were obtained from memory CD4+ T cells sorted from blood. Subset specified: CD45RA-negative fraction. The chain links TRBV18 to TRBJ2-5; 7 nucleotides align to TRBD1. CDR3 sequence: CASSPGTAEETQYF. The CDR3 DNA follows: TGTGCCAGCTCACCCGGGACAGCCGAAGAGACCCAGTACTTC.